The present TCR beta chain was sequenced within a study of immune reconstitution after stem cell transplant in scleroderma (dated 2017 in TCRdb). The V and J ends are trimmed by 3 bases and 4 bases, leaving 13 bases between them. The CDR3 covers 14 residues, taking in both the cysteine and the phenylalanine. Here the CDR3 DNA is all that survives: 42 bases in frame from base 1. For CDR1 and CDR2, the germline V gene lists SGHAT and FQNNGV. The library was generated by RT-PCR. This sample was sequenced with an Illumina MiSeq. The public sequencing data were trimmed at Q25 with fastp and processed into clonotypes with MiXCR by TCRdb, which kept only in-frame beta chains. Identical CDR3 protein sequences are pooled into one entry, listed with their most common genes and DNA. The sample table records approximately 5,000 distinct CDR3 sequences; approximately 8% of these occur just once. The ten largest account for around 4.2% of the sample.

As concerns this clonotype: Its cognate antigen has yet to be identified. Base qualities are missing; no much larger clone stands one base away.

This TCR was recovered from a male donor with systemic sclerosis. The sample was collected before or after autologous hematopoietic stem cell transplantation (not recorded which). The receptor chain draws on TRBV11-2 and TRBJ2-7; matching of 6 bases hints at TRBD2 as the D gene. CDR3 loop: CASSFSGVGYEQYF. The DNA sequence follows: TGTGCCAGCAGCTTTAGCGGAGTGGGTTACGAGCAGTACTTC.